One and the same sample provided the 32 T cell receptor beta chains below, sequenced in a study of T cell changes during pregnancy in multiple sclerosis. Sequencing used immunoSEQ multiplex PCR; TCRdb keeps in-frame clones, though not all of them. The table has 85,000 to 130,000 clones, around 90% seen once. Sequenced material: peripheral blood, taken in the second trimester of pregnancy. The receptors stem from a female donor with multiple sclerosis, enrolled in a pregnancy study.

The chain recombines TRBV27 with TRBJ1-2, with 7 bases aligning to TRBD1. This CDR3 is 17 amino acids long. Germline V gene sequence: CDR1 MNHEY, CDR2 SMNVEV (reference sequence). The V gene end was trimmed by 0 bases and the J gene end by 4 bases; junction bases not matched to a gene: 11. The chain's CDR3 is CASSLSAIGTVTYGYTF. DNA for the CDR3: TGTGCCAGCAGTTTATCTGCCATCGGGACAGTGACCTATGGCTACACCTTC.

The chain carries TRBV5-4 and TRBJ2-3; D not certain. The germline gives CDR1 SGHNT, CDR2 YYREEE (reference sequence). CDR3 size: 17 residues. Trimming cost V 4 bases and J 4 bases, with 22 bases left between them. DNA of the CDR3: TGTGCCAGCAGCCCTCGTGCGTCTGGTATCCCCGCAGATACGCAGTATTTT. Amino acid sequence: CASSPRASGIPADTQYF.

This chain links TRBV21-1 with TRBJ1-1. TRBV21-1 is labeled a pseudogene. The CDR3 is 13 residues long. CDR3 in amino acids: CASSTTGGPRAFF. The CDR3 bases are TGTGCCAGCAGCACTACGGGGGGCCCACGAGCTTTCTTT.

The chain employs TRBV7-2 and TRBJ1-2; 8 nucleotides align to TRBD1. There are 15 residues in the CDR3. V lost 1 base, J lost 8 bases, and 9 bases stayed unmatched. Looked up from germline, CDR1 is SGHTA and CDR2 is FQGNSA. This chain's CDR3 is CASSLVVNAGGGYTF. The CDR3 region has the DNA TGTGCCAGCAGCTTAGTAGTCAACGCAGGGGGCGGCTACACCTTC.

V usage is TRBV10-3 and J usage is TRBJ1-4, with TRBD1 matching 7 bases. V shed 0 bases, J shed 8 bases, and the junction held 6 bases outside the gene matches. The CDR3 is 15 residues long. The germline V gene encodes CDR1 ENHRY and CDR2 SYGVKD. This CDR3 is CAISESWDSGEKLFF. The CDR3 region has the DNA TGTGCCATCAGTGAGTCGTGGGACAGTGGGGAAAAACTGTTTTTT.

The chain links TRBV27 to TRBJ2-5, with D unclear. The germline CDR1 and CDR2 sequences are MNHEY and SMNVEV (reference sequence). Trimming shortened V by 0 bases and J by 4 bases, and 9 bases separated the two germline ends. The CDR3 has 14 residues. The CDR3 region is CASSLSSMRETQYF. CDR3 coding DNA: TGTGCCAGCAGTTTATCCTCGATGAGAGAGACCCAGTACTTC.

The chain employs TRBV28 and TRBJ2-1; TRBD2 agrees at 10 bases. The CDR3 consists of 16 residues. J was trimmed by 5 bases and V by 3 bases; bases with no gene match: 7. CDR1 and CDR2 from the germline V gene are MDHEN and SYDVKM. CDR3 region: CASSFIWSGGDNEQFF. The CDR3 nucleotides read TGTGCCAGCAGTTTTATATGGAGCGGGGGGGACAATGAGCAGTTCTTC.

The gene calls are TRBV4-1 and TRBJ1-5, with 7 positions matching TRBD1. The V segment lost 4 bases and the J segment 0 bases; nucleotides outside the gene matches: 6. The V gene's germline CDR1 is MGHRA and CDR2 YSYEKL. The CDR3 is made up of 16 amino acids. The DNA for the CDR3 is TGCGCCAGCAGCCCGGCGACAGGGCTTAGCAATCAGCCCCAGCATTTT. Translated: CASSPATGLSNQPQHF.

This chain links TRBV6-5 with TRBJ1-1; unclear D gene. The CDR3 is 14 amino acids. CDR1 is MNHEY, CDR2 SVGAGI, per germline. The V gene lost 0 bases and the J gene lost 1 base, with 6 bases spanning the gap. CDR3 coding DNA: TGTGCCAGCAGTTACTCAAGCACGAACACTGAAGCTTTCTTT. It codes for CASSYSSTNTEAFF.

The chain recombines TRBV11-3 with TRBJ2-3; 9 nucleotides align to TRBD2. The junction had 5 bases not matched to a gene; V was cut back by 3 bases and J by 4 bases. CDR3 length equals 15 residues. Germline V lookup: CDR1 SGHNT, CDR2 YENEEA. CDR3 sequence: CASSFSGGGADTQYF. The CDR3 DNA sequence: TGTGCCAGCAGCTTCAGCGGCGGGGGGGCAGATACGCAGTATTTT.

The chain carries TRBV2 and TRBJ2-1, with D possibly being TRBD1 (5 bases). The CDR3 is made up of 14 amino acids. From germline, CDR1 is SNHLY and CDR2 FYNNEI. The V and J ends lost 6 bases and 7 bases respectively, with 16 bases between them. The CDR3 DNA reads TGTGCCAGCAGATCGCGGCAGGGTAGAAATGAGCAGTTCTTC. The encoded protein is CASRSRQGRNEQFF.

J is TRBJ1-2 and V is TRBV6-1; 9 bases match TRBD1. V dropped 7 bases and J dropped 14; count of bases not matched to a gene: 11. Per germline, CDR1 MNHNS and CDR2 SASEGT. CDR3 length: 12 amino acids. CDR3 protein: CASTVSGQGYTF. In DNA, the CDR3 is TGTGCCAGCACCGTATCGGGACAGGGTTATACCTTC.

A word on this clone: The same CDR3 also results from other DNA sequences found in this sample. The chain has TRBV7-9 and TRBJ2-7, with TRBD1 identical over 11 bases. CDR1 and CDR2 from the germline V gene are SEHNR and FQNEAQ (reference sequence). V was clipped by 5 bases and J by 4 bases; unmatched bases: 1. CDR3 length equals 13 residues. The CDR3 DNA is TGTGCCAGCAGCCGGGACAGGGGGTACGAGCAGTACTTC. It yields the protein CASSRDRGYEQYF. Full variable domain (rest looked up from reference TRBV7-9 and TRBJ2-7): DTGVSQNPRHKITKRGQNVTFRCDPISEHNRLYWYRQTLGQGPEFLTYFQNEAQLEKSRLLSDRFSAERPKGSFSTLEIQRTEQGDSAMYLCASSRDRGYEQYFGPGTRLTVT.

This chain connects TRBV19 to TRBJ2-7; D is possibly TRBD2 (7 bases). CDR1 and CDR2 from the germline V gene are LNHDA and SQIVND (reference sequence). The length of the CDR3 is 14 residues. Between the trimmed V and J ends, which lost 6 bases and 3 bases, there was a span of 15 bases. CDR3 coding DNA: TGTGCCAGTAGAAGGGGGGGAGGGAGCTACGAGCAGTACTTC. The encoded protein is CASRRGGGSYEQYF.

This chain links TRBV7-9 with TRBJ1-2; 8 bases are shared with TRBD1. Trimming removed 8 bases from V and 8 bases from J; junction bases left unmatched: 13. The CDR3 totals 14 residues. The germline V gene has CDR1 SEHNR and CDR2 FQNEAQ (reference sequence). The chain's CDR3 is CASAHQGAPRGYTF. The DNA of the CDR3 is TGTGCCAGCGCCCATCAGGGGGCGCCGAGAGGCTACACCTTC.

The genes are TRBV19 and TRBJ1-2, with D perhaps matching TRBD1 (6 bases). This CDR3 is built from 13 residues. Germline V gene lookup returns CDR1 LNHDA and CDR2 SQIVND (reference sequence). V was cut by 4 bases and J by 3 bases, with 9 bases left in between. CDR3 residues: CASSSTGYYGYTF. Here the CDR3 DNA reads TGTGCCAGTAGTAGCACAGGGTACTATGGCTACACCTTC.

This clone turned up a few times. CDR3 sequence reads: CAWSVPDTSNTEAFF. The CDR3 nucleotides are TGTGCCTGGAGTGTACCAGACACCTCGAACACTGAAGCTTTCTTT. The chain employs TRBV30 and TRBJ1-1; the D is unclear. V lost 0 bases to trimming and J lost 1 base, with 12 bases between them. The germline gives CDR1 GTSNPN, CDR2 SVGIG (reference sequence). The CDR3 length is 15 residues.

The genes are TRBV7-9 and TRBJ1-5; 9 bases line up with TRBD1. With V trimmed by 5 bases and J by 2 bases, 4 bases remained unmatched. The germline gives CDR1 SEHNR, CDR2 FQNEAQ (reference sequence). The CDR3 is made up of 15 amino acids. CDR3 nucleotide sequence: TGTGCCAGCAGCCAACAGGGGGCTGGCAATCAGCCCCAGCATTTT. Protein: CASSQQGAGNQPQHF.

The V call is TRBV7-8, the J call TRBJ1-5, with D possibly TRBD1 on 6 matching bases. V lost 5 bases and J lost 4, with 21 bases in between. The CDR3 runs to 17 residues. Per germline, CDR1 SGHVS and CDR2 FQNEAQ. In DNA form, the CDR3 reads TGTGCCAGCAGCCCCTCCGGCGGGGGGGCGAGGAATCAGCCCCAGCATTTT. It specifies CASSPSGGGARNQPQHF. Together with reference TRBV7-8 and TRBJ1-5, the CDR3 gives the full variable domain: GAGVSQSPRYKVAKRGQDVALRCDPISGHVSLFWYQQALGQGPEFLTYFQNEAQLDKSGLPSDRFFAERPEGSVSTLKIQRTQQEDSAVYLCASSPSGGGARNQPQHFGDGTRLSIL.

This clone was found once. The chain links TRBV28 to TRBJ2-3; TRBD2 matches at 8 bases. The CDR3 consists of 17 residues. V trimming: 5 bases; J trimming: 1 base; junction bases outside the gene matches: 11. Germline V gene data show CDR1 as MDHEN and CDR2 as SYDVKM. As DNA, the CDR3 is TGTGCCAGCAGTCCAAGCGATAGCGGGATTGGCACAGATACGCAGTATTTT. It codes for CASSPSDSGIGTDTQYF. Together with reference TRBV28 and TRBJ2-3, the CDR3 gives the full variable domain: DVKVTQSSRYLVKRTGEKVFLECVQDMDHENMFWYRQDPGLGLRLIYFSYDVKMKEKGDIPEGYSVSREKKERFSLILESASTNQTSMYLCASSPSDSGIGTDTQYFGPGTRLTVL.

J is TRBJ2-2 and V is TRBV7-2, with 12 positions matching TRBD2. The CDR3 is 16 residues long. Germline V CDR1 and CDR2: SGHTA, FQGNSA. V lost 3 bases and J lost 5; bases outside the gene matches: 4. The CDR3: CASSFRTSGVTGELFF. The CDR3 region has the DNA TGTGCCAGCAGCTTTCGGACTAGCGGGGTAACCGGGGAGCTGTTTTTT.

The rearrangement joins TRBV19 to TRBJ2-3; 9 nucleotides align to TRBD1. Germline V CDR1 and CDR2: LNHDA, SQIVND (reference sequence). Trimming cost V 4 bases and J 2 bases; bases outside gene matches: 10. The CDR3 is 17 amino acids. The CDR3 nucleotides are TGTGCCAGTAGTACAAGAACAGGGGGCGCCCCCACAGATACGCAGTATTTT. Protein sequence: CASSTRTGGAPTDTQYF.

The gene calls are TRBV6-1 and TRBJ2-1; the D gene is possibly TRBD2 (7 bases). The germline V and J ends were trimmed by 3 bases and 9 bases, with 27 bases remaining between them. Germline values: CDR1 MNHNS, CDR2 SASEGT. The CDR3 has 18 residues. The CDR3 loop is CASSDSSGRGPIRGEQFF. CDR3 coding DNA: TGTGCCAGCAGTGATTCGTCGGGGCGGGGGCCCATCAGGGGTGAGCAGTTCTTC.

This sequence joins TRBV5-5 and TRBJ2-3, with 10 nucleotides matching TRBD2. Per the germline V gene, CDR1 is SGHKS and CDR2 is YYEKEE (reference sequence). CDR3 size: 16 residues. V lost 4 bases and J lost 1; bases outside the gene matches: 6. The CDR3 nucleotides are TGTGCCAGCAGCAGATTCGGGACTAGCGGCACAGATACGCAGTATTTT. This gives the protein CASSRFGTSGTDTQYF.

This clone was picked up one time. The chain carries TRBV19 and TRBJ2-7, with 13 bases aligning to TRBD2. This CDR3 is 15 amino acids long. The V and J ends lost 6 bases and 3 bases, in that order; junction bases with no gene match: 5. Germline V lookup: CDR1 LNHDA, CDR2 SQIVND (reference sequence). The DNA of the CDR3 is TGTGCCAGTAGCGCTGGGACTAGCGGGGTCTACGAGCAGTACTTC. Its translation is CASSAGTSGVYEQYF.

The V call is TRBV4-2, the J call TRBJ2-5; 7 bases are shared with TRBD2. The assigned J gene may be wrong: the sequence end matches TRBJ2-7 better. Germline CDR1 is LGHNA and CDR2 is YNFKEQ. The CDR3 sequence is 15 residues long. The CDR3 here is CASSQAGQRDDEQYF. CDR3 DNA sequence: TGTGCCAGCAGCCAAGCGGGCCAGCGGGACGACGAGCAGTACTTC.

DNA of the CDR3: TGCGCCAGCAGCCAAGGGTTCAGGGGTGAAGAGACCCAGTACTTC. Residues: CASSQGFRGEETQYF. This chain links TRBV4-1 with TRBJ2-5; D perhaps matches TRBD1 (6 bases). Trimming took off 1 base at V and 3 bases at J, with 12 bases between the two ends. There are 15 residues in the CDR3. The germline CDR1 and CDR2 sequences are MGHRA and YSYEKL.

The rearrangement joins TRBV18 to TRBJ2-1; weak D call: TRBD2 (5 bases). Looked up from germline, CDR1 is KGHSH and CDR2 is LQKENI. Trimming took 0 bases from V and 10 from J, leaving 16 bases between them. The CDR3 is 15 residues long. The CDR3 sequence: CASSPPSGVGLEQFF. The CDR3 DNA sequence: TGTGCCAGCTCACCACCAAGCGGTGTCGGGTTGGAGCAGTTCTTC.

The chain is built from TRBV11-2 and TRBJ2-1, with TRBD1 matching over 8 bases. Looked up from germline, CDR1 is SGHAT and CDR2 is FQNNGV. With 3 bases clipped from V and 12 bases from J, the junction kept 4 bases outside the gene matches. The CDR3 has 12 amino acids. CDR3 protein: CASSFGQGVQFF. DNA for the CDR3: TGTGCCAGCAGCTTTGGACAGGGTGTGCAGTTCTTC.

The rearrangement uses TRBV5-6 and TRBJ2-2; 14 nucleotides agree with TRBD2. The CDR3 consists of 16 residues. In germline, CDR1 is SGHDT, CDR2 YYEEEE. Trimming removed 4 bases from V and 9 bases from J; junction bases left unmatched: 8. Written as DNA, the CDR3 is TGTGCCAGCAGCGGGGGGACTAGCGGGAGAGAAAGGGAGCTGTTTTTT. Translation gives CASSGGTSGRERELFF.

The chain has TRBV11-1 and TRBJ1-1, with D hard to call. Trimming cost V 2 bases and J 1 base, with 5 bases left between them. The CDR3 length is 13 residues. Germline V lookup: CDR1 SGHAT, CDR2 FQDESV (reference sequence). The CDR3, as DNA: TGTGCCAGCAGCTTAAAACAGAACACTGAAGCTTTCTTT. Translating gives CASSLKQNTEAFF.

The chain links TRBV5-4 to TRBJ1-1; 7 positions agree with TRBD1. V was pared by 4 bases and J by 0 bases, with 6 bases of the junction left unmatched. Germline V gene data show CDR1 as SGHNT and CDR2 as YYREEE (reference sequence). CDR3 size: 15 residues. The CDR3 DNA reads TGTGCCAGCAGCCGCGGACAGGAGCTGAACACTGAAGCTTTCTTT. It specifies CASSRGQELNTEAFF.